Listed here are 31 T cell receptor beta chains from one sample, sequenced in a study of shared clonotypes between healthy human individuals (dated by TCRdb to 2020 to 2022). The library was built by means of the immunoSEQ multiplex PCR assay. TCRdb stores this immuneACCESS table with in-frame sequences only. Part of the clones is absent; in the studies checked, under half of the shortfall reflects unresolved V genes, and no reason is known for the rest. This sample has roughly 2.5 million clones in its table, and about 92% of those were observed once. The ten biggest clones cover 0.14% of the sample. Sequencing was done on a sample of naive CD4+ T cells sorted from blood. The intended sense of this specimen's cell subset or site label: CD45RA+ positively selected. These receptors were taken from a man between 18 and 35 years old in good health.

Only one count was recorded for this clone. The CDR3 nucleotides are TGTGCCAGCAGTTACGACGCATGGCAGGGTAGCTATGGCTACACCTTC. Protein sequence: CASSYDAWQGSYGYTF. The V call is TRBV6-5, the J call TRBJ1-2; D perhaps matches TRBD1 (5 bases). The CDR3 spans 16 residues. Germline V gives CDR1 MNHEY, CDR2 SVGAGI. The V and J ends lost 2 bases and 4 bases respectively, with 17 bases between them.

The chain uses TRBV5-1 and TRBJ1-6, with a possible D match to TRBD1 (5 bases). The germline gives CDR1 SGHRS, CDR2 YFSETQ. The length of the CDR3 is 15 residues. V was clipped by 1 base and J by 8 bases, with 13 bases between them. The CDR3 DNA reads as TGCGCCAGCAGCTTGTCCACAGGTGGGGATTCACCCCTCCACTTT. Translated: CASSLSTGGDSPLHF.

The J gene is TRBJ1-4, the V gene TRBV5-4, with D possibly matching TRBD1 (5 bases). CDR3 length: 15 residues. Germline-derived CDR1 and CDR2 are SGHNT and YYREEE (reference sequence). Trimming shortened V by 4 bases and J by 8 bases, and 18 bases separated the two germline ends. The CDR3, as DNA: TGTGCCAGCAGCCCGGGCGGTAGGGGAGTAGAAAAACTGTTTTTT. Translated: CASSPGGRGVEKLFF.

The chain has TRBV19 and TRBJ2-6; 7 nucleotides agree with TRBD1. The CDR3 is 19 residues long. Trimming at V came to 5 bases and at J to 0 bases, leaving 13 bases not matched to a gene. Germline CDR1 and CDR2: LNHDA and SQIVND (reference sequence). The CDR3 region has the DNA TGTGCCAGTAGTCATCTCAGACAGGGTTCCTTCTCTGGGGCCAACGTCCTGACTTTC. This sequence encodes CASSHLRQGSFSGANVLTF.

This clone appeared a single time. This sequence joins TRBV7-2 and TRBJ2-5; no firm D call. V lost 1 base, J lost 3 bases, and 9 bases lay in between. This CDR3 contains 14 residues. Germline V lookup: CDR1 SGHTA, CDR2 FQGNSA. Here the CDR3 reads CASSLGWVEETQYF. The CDR3 region has the DNA TGTGCCAGCAGCTTAGGATGGGTAGAAGAGACCCAGTACTTC.

V gene TRBV10-3 combines with J gene TRBJ2-3; perhaps TRBD2 as D (6 bases). V was pared by 8 bases and J by 4 bases, with 16 bases between. Germline lookup yields CDR1 ENHRY and CDR2 SYGVKD. This CDR3 contains 14 residues. Here the CDR3 reads CAIWDSGRADTQYF. CDR3 bases: TGTGCCATCTGGGACTCCGGCAGAGCAGATACGCAGTATTTT.

In regard to this clone: In the same sample, other DNA sequences code for this CDR3. The V gene is TRBV18, the J gene TRBJ2-1; the match to TRBD2 covers 7 bases. Germline V gene sequence: CDR1 KGHSH, CDR2 LQKENI. V lost 0 bases, J lost 9 bases, and 2 bases stayed unmatched. The CDR3 is 13 amino acids. In nucleotides, the CDR3 is TGTGCCAGCTCACCACCGGGCGGGGGTGAGCAGTTCTTC. It specifies CASSPPGGGEQFF. Complete variable domain (other parts from reference TRBV18 and TRBJ2-1): NAGVMQNPRHLVRRRGQEARLRCSPMKGHSHVYWYRQLPEEGLKFMVYLQKENIIDESGMPKERFSAEFPKEGPSILRIQQVVRGDSAAYFCASSPPGGGEQFFGPGTRLTVL.

CDR3 bases: TGTGCCATGTCGCACAGAAAATCCACAGATACGCAGTATTTT. Protein: CAMSHRKSTDTQYF. This chain links TRBV6-5 with TRBJ2-3; D not certain. V gave up 10 bases and J gave up 2 bases, with 16 bases separating them. The CDR3 is 14 amino acids. Germline CDR1 and CDR2: MNHEY and SVGAGI.

The chain uses TRBV7-2 and TRBJ2-3; 8 nucleotides align to TRBD2. Losses at the gene ends were 1 base for V and 5 bases for J; bases not matched to a gene: 11. The CDR3 extends over 17 amino acids. Germline V lookup: CDR1 SGHTA, CDR2 FQGNSA. The CDR3 DNA reads as TGTGCCAGCAGCTTAGGGAGCGGGAGAGGATTGGTAGATACGCAGTATTTT. It encodes CASSLGSGRGLVDTQYF.

Notes on this clone: The sample contains more than one DNA sequence encoding this CDR3. The chain combines TRBV18 with TRBJ2-5; the D is unclear. This CDR3 spans 14 amino acids. CDR1 and CDR2 (germline): KGHSH, LQKENI. The V gene lost 0 bases and the J gene lost 5 bases, with 10 bases spanning the gap. In DNA form, the CDR3 reads TGTGCCAGCTCACCACCCCCGGGTGGGGAGACCCAGTACTTC. Its protein product is CASSPPPGGETQYF.

The rearrangement uses TRBV7-2 and TRBJ1-3, with 8 bases that match TRBD1. This CDR3 spans 16 amino acids. Germline values: CDR1 SGHTA, CDR2 FQGNSA. The V and J ends lost 5 bases and 4 bases, in that order; junction bases with no gene match: 10. The CDR3 coding sequence is TGTGCCAGCAGCCTCGCCAGGGGGCTGGCAGGAAACACCATATATTTT. Amino acid sequence: CASSLARGLAGNTIYF. The entire variable domain, with the rest obtained from reference TRBV7-2 and TRBJ1-3, is as follows: GAGVSQSPSNKVTEKGKDVELRCDPISGHTALYWYRQSLGQGLEFLIYFQGNSAPDKSGLPSDRFSAERTGGSVSTLTIQRTQQEDSAVYLCASSLARGLAGNTIYFGEGSWLTVV.

The rearrangement uses TRBV6-1 and TRBJ2-1, with D maybe TRBD2 (5 bases). The CDR3 runs 15 residues. The germline V gene encodes CDR1 MNHNS and CDR2 SASEGT. Trimming left V 4 bases short and J 0 bases short, with 10 bases between. In DNA, the CDR3 is TGTGCCAGCAGTGGAGAGCGGTCCTCCTACAATGAGCAGTTCTTC. Its protein product is CASSGERSSYNEQFF.

As regards this clone: Other DNA sequences in the sample encode the same CDR3. The chain employs TRBV30 and TRBJ2-2, with D perhaps matching TRBD1 or TRBD2 (5 bases each). Germline lookup yields CDR1 GTSNPN and CDR2 SVGIG (reference sequence). V was shortened by 0 bases and J by 7 bases, with 9 bases between the two germline ends. The CDR3 consists of 13 residues. CDR3 DNA: TGTGCCTGGAGTGTGAGGGGAGTCGGGGAGCTGTTTTTT. Translation: CAWSVRGVGELFF.

This rearrangement joins TRBV10-3 to TRBJ2-7; D tentatively fits TRBD1 or TRBD2 (5 bases each). The CDR3 has 13 amino acids. CDR1 is ENHRY, CDR2 SYGVKD, per germline. V was pared by 9 bases and J by 3 bases, with 15 bases between. The CDR3 DNA sequence: TGTGCCATGACCGGGACCCAGGGCTACGAGCAGTACTTC. It encodes CAMTGTQGYEQYF.

This chain connects TRBV4-1 to TRBJ1-5; D gene ambiguous. This CDR3 is 17 amino acids long. The V gene's germline CDR1 is MGHRA and CDR2 YSYEKL. The germline V and J ends were trimmed by 1 base and 2 bases, with 15 bases remaining between them. The CDR3 sequence is CASSQGLLGGGNQPQHF. CDR3 sequence (DNA): TGCGCCAGCAGCCAAGGCTTGCTGGGCGGGGGCAATCAGCCCCAGCATTTT.

This sequence joins TRBV5-6 and TRBJ2-7; TRBD1 aligns across 8 bases. The CDR3 extends over 15 amino acids. Trimming took 3 bases from V and 2 from J; bases not matched to a gene: 7. CDR1 SGHDT and CDR2 YYEEEE come from the germline V gene. CDR3 sequence (DNA): TGTGCCAGCAGCTCACAAACAGGGGGACCCTACGAGCAGTACTTC. Translating gives CASSSQTGGPYEQYF. The full variable domain, rest sourced from reference TRBV5-6 and TRBJ2-7, is DAGVTQSPTHLIKTRGQQVTLRCSPKSGHDTVSWYQQALGQGPQFIFQYYEEEERQRGNFPDRFSGHQFPNYSSELNVNALLLGDSALYLCASSSQTGGPYEQYFGPGTRLTVT.

This rearrangement joins TRBV2 to TRBJ2-3, with 9 bases aligning to TRBD2. Trimming took 10 bases from V and 5 from J; bases not matched to a gene: 4. Germline V gene data show CDR1 as SNHLY and CDR2 as FYNNEI. The CDR3 is 12 residues long. The CDR3 DNA is TGTGCCACCCTAGCGGGGAGAGATACGCAGTATTTT. Protein: CATLAGRDTQYF.

The chain links TRBV2 to TRBJ2-1; D gene ambiguous. Germline V gene data show CDR1 as SNHLY and CDR2 as FYNNEI. Trimming stripped 7 bases from V and 6 bases from J, with 28 bases between. This CDR3 comprises 18 residues. CDR3 region: CASIGLEWNSPIGNEQFF. CDR3 nucleotide sequence: TGTGCCAGCATCGGCCTGGAATGGAATTCCCCAATCGGCAATGAGCAGTTCTTC.

This chain links TRBV9 with TRBJ2-7; no definite D call. V was pared by 0 bases and J by 3 bases, with 7 bases between. Germline assignment: CDR1 SGDLS and CDR2 YYNGEE. The CDR3 is 13 residues long. DNA for the CDR3: TGTGCCAGCAGCGTAGACAGCCTCTACGAGCAGTACTTC. Encoded protein: CASSVDSLYEQYF.

The CDR3 nucleotides are TGCGCCAGCGGGGGCTCCACCTCAACTAATGAAAAACTGTTTTTT. Translation gives CASGGSTSTNEKLFF. This chain connects TRBV4-3 to TRBJ1-4, with D tentatively TRBD1 (6 bases). This CDR3 is 15 amino acids long. The germline gives CDR1 LGHNA, CDR2 YSLEER. V lost 8 bases to trimming and J lost 0 bases, with 13 bases between them.

V usage is TRBV28 and J usage is TRBJ1-4; no firm D call. Trimming took 9 bases from V and 5 from J, leaving 13 bases between them. Germline CDR1 reads MDHEN; CDR2 reads SYDVKM. The CDR3 is 13 amino acids. CDR3 nucleotides: TGTGCCAGTCGTAGAAGATCGAATGAAAAACTGTTTTTT. Its protein is CASRRRSNEKLFF.

The J gene is TRBJ2-5, the V gene TRBV30; D might be TRBD2 (6 bases). The CDR3 extends over 14 amino acids. CDR1 GTSNPN and CDR2 SVGIG come from the germline V gene (reference sequence). V was clipped by 3 bases and J by 2 bases, with 13 bases between them. The CDR3 reads CAWSPWDWQETQYF. As DNA, the CDR3 is TGTGCCTGGAGCCCCTGGGACTGGCAAGAGACCCAGTACTTC.

The chain couples TRBV30 to TRBJ1-2; perhaps TRBD1 as D (6 bases). The length of the CDR3 is 14 residues. The ends were cut back, 5 bases at V and 6 bases at J, with 19 bases in the middle. The germline CDR1 and CDR2 sequences are GTSNPN and SVGIG (reference sequence). CDR3 region: CAWVMGLGGHGYTF. CDR3 DNA sequence: TGTGCCTGGGTCATGGGTTTAGGGGGACATGGCTACACCTTC. Complete variable domain (other parts from reference TRBV30 and TRBJ1-2): SQTIHQWPATLVQPVGSPLSLECTVEGTSNPNLYWYRQAAGRGLQLLFYSVGIGQISSEVPQNLSASRPQDRQFILSSKKLLLSDSGFYLCAWVMGLGGHGYTFGSGTRLTVV.

This clone was picked up a small number of times. The chain recombines TRBV6-1 with TRBJ1-1; tentative D call: TRBD1 (5 bases). Germline CDR1 MNHNS, CDR2 SASEGT. The CDR3 covers 13 residues. V was shortened by 3 bases and J by 4 bases, with 9 bases between the two germline ends. The CDR3 sequence is CASSEAGFTEAFF. CDR3 nucleotide sequence: TGTGCCAGCAGTGAGGCAGGGTTCACTGAAGCTTTCTTT.

This chain connects TRBV5-1 to TRBJ2-1; possible D gene TRBD2, 6 bases. With 1 base removed from V and 13 bases from J, the gap between germline ends came to 15 bases. CDR3 length: 13 amino acids. CDR1 is SGHRS, CDR2 YFSETQ, per germline. CDR3 in amino acids: CASSLSGPGEQFF. In nucleotides, the CDR3 is TGCGCCAGCAGCTTGTCCGGGCCGGGGGAACAGTTCTTC. The whole variable domain, remainder taken from reference TRBV5-1 and TRBJ2-1, is KAGVTQTPRYLIKTRGQQVTLSCSPISGHRSVSWYQQTPGQGLQFLFEYFSETQRNKGNFPGRFSGRQFSNSRSEMNVSTLELGDSALYLCASSLSGPGEQFFGPGTRLTVL.

V gene TRBV5-1 combines with J gene TRBJ2-3; D gene unclear. V lost 0 bases and J 1 base, leaving 9 bases between the germline ends. Per germline, CDR1 SGHRS and CDR2 YFSETQ. The CDR3 covers 15 residues. CDR3 DNA: TGCGCCAGCAGCTTGGCTCGGCCTGGCACAGATACGCAGTATTTT. This translates into CASSLARPGTDTQYF.

The gene calls are TRBV7-9 and TRBJ1-1, with 8 bases that match TRBD1. CDR1 and CDR2 from the germline V gene are SEHNR and FQNEAQ (reference sequence). J was trimmed by 4 bases and V by 5 bases; bases with no gene match: 6. The CDR3 covers 14 residues. In nucleotides, the CDR3 is TGTGCCAGCAGCCCCAGGGGGCGCGGCACTGAAGCTTTCTTT. It translates to CASSPRGRGTEAFF. The full variable domain, with the rest looked up from reference TRBV7-9 and TRBJ1-1, is DTGVSQNPRHKITKRGQNVTFRCDPISEHNRLYWYRQTLGQGPEFLTYFQNEAQLEKSRLLSDRFSAERPKGSFSTLEIQRTEQGDSAMYLCASSPRGRGTEAFFGQGTRLTVV.

The CDR3 is CASSYSQDDRGVRFF. CDR3 sequence (DNA): TGTGCCAGCAGTTACTCTCAGGACGACCGGGGGGTAAGGTTCTTC. The rearrangement uses TRBV6-5 and TRBJ2-1; 7 nucleotides agree with TRBD2. From germline, CDR1 is MNHEY and CDR2 SVGAGI. V lost 0 bases and J lost 15; bases outside the gene matches: 14. This CDR3 is 15 amino acids long.

Notes on this clone: The same CDR3 is also encoded by other DNA sequences in this sample. The V and J genes are TRBV11-3 and TRBJ2-2; maybe TRBD2 (5 bases). CDR1 is SGHNT and CDR2 is YENEEA in the germline V gene. Trimming left V 1 base short and J 5 bases short, with 5 bases between. The CDR3 runs to 13 residues. CDR3 in amino acids: CASSLAGTGELFF. The CDR3 DNA is TGTGCCAGCAGCTTAGCGGGAACCGGGGAGCTGTTTTTT.

In its sample, this clone was seen once. The V gene is TRBV6-5, the J gene TRBJ2-7; D is perhaps TRBD2 (5 bases). This CDR3 is 16 amino acids long. The V end lost 2 bases, the J end lost 4 bases, and 18 bases lay between the germline ends. CDR1 MNHEY and CDR2 SVGAGI come from the germline V gene. The CDR3 is CASSYTTSLTGYEQYF. In DNA, the CDR3 is TGTGCCAGCAGTTACACCACTAGTCTCACTGGTTACGAGCAGTACTTC.

The V gene is TRBV7-9, the J gene TRBJ1-4, with 10 bases identical to TRBD1. The CDR3 sequence is 16 residues long. J gave up 8 bases and V 5 bases, and 11 bases lay outside the gene matches. Germline CDR1 and CDR2: SEHNR and FQNEAQ (reference sequence). In nucleotides, the CDR3 is TGTGCCAGCAGCCGCTGGTCCGGGACAGGGGACGAAAAACTGTTTTTT. It translates to CASSRWSGTGDEKLFF.